The T cell receptor (beta chain) under discussion was sequenced for a study of blood T cells in healthy people across ages. There are a few counts of this clonotype. Antigen unknown. It was with a sample-barcoded 5' primer and a J-beta primer mix that a second PCR of roughly 7 to 11 cycles was run. Every cDNA molecule bore a tag from a template-switch adaptor containing 12 random nucleotides. TCRdb re-called the 5' RACE reads with MiXCR, one entry per CDR3 protein. The sample contains 700,000 to 950,000 distinct CDR3 sequences, roughly 64% of which appear only once. The V gene lost 8 bases and the J gene lost 4 bases, with 23 bases spanning the gap. This CDR3 spans 16 amino acids. Study-level points and caveats: From one million sequenced T cells, diversity estimates were lower bounds. Bulk PBMC profiling left naive and antigen-experienced comparisons inconclusive.

The sample was blood. This chain links TRBV12-3 or TRBV12-4 with TRBJ1-1, with D tentatively TRBD1 (6 bases). The clonotype originates from a man aged 30 to 45 in good health. CDR3 sequence reads: CASCGPGGRIATEAFF. The CDR3 nucleotides are TGTGCCAGCTGCGGGCCCGGGGGCCGGATCGCCACTGAAGCTTTCTTT.